The 17 T cell receptor beta chains below all came from one sample that was sequenced in a study of cytomegalovirus exposure and HLA in healthy donors. The study ran its PCR with 60 Vbeta and 13 Jbeta primers. Profiling relied on immunoSEQ multiplex PCR, and the TCRdb table lists in-frame clones only, not all of them. The sample has nearly 200,000 clones. Source material: PBMCs. The receptor source for this set is a boy aged 5-17 years in good health and CMV-seronegative.

The chain links TRBV2 to TRBJ2-7, with 7 bases matching TRBD1. V lost 6 bases and J lost 7; bases outside the gene matches: 9. CDR3 size: 13 residues. Germline V gives CDR1 SNHLY, CDR2 FYNNEI. The CDR3 coding sequence is TGTGCCAGCAGAGCTGACAGGGTAGGAGAGCAGTACTTC. Amino acid sequence: CASRADRVGEQYF.

The V call is TRBV27, the J call TRBJ1-6; tentatively, D is TRBD1 (6 bases). Germline CDR1 MNHEY, CDR2 SMNVEV (reference sequence). This CDR3 spans 19 amino acids. Trimming removed 0 bases at V and 7 bases at J, with 22 bases between. CDR3 amino acids: CASSLSSVGALTTNSPLHF. The CDR3 DNA sequence: TGTGCCAGCAGTTTATCCTCGGTGGGGGCCCTTACAACGAATTCACCCCTCCACTTT.

The chain links TRBV6-5 to TRBJ1-2, with D unresolved. CDR1 and CDR2 from the germline V gene are MNHEY and SVGAGI. The length of the CDR3 is 13 residues. The V end was cut by 6 bases, the J end by 8 bases, with 16 bases between. This chain's CDR3 is CASRPSTGGGYTF. The DNA for the CDR3 is TGTGCCAGCAGGCCCTCAACGGGAGGCGGCTACACCTTC.

This rearrangement joins TRBV7-9 to TRBJ2-5; 7 bases are a match to TRBD2. Germline CDR1 is SEHNR and CDR2 is FQNEAQ (reference sequence). V lost 6 bases, J lost 3 bases, and 7 bases stayed unmatched. This CDR3 spans 14 amino acids. CDR3 bases: TGTGCCAGCAGTACAAGCGGGGTCAAAGAGACCCAGTACTTC. This gives the protein CASSTSGVKETQYF.

V and J are TRBV4-1 and TRBJ2-5; 8 bases agree with TRBD2. The J call is uncertain, as TRBJ2-7 better fits the DNA end. The CDR3 sequence is 16 residues long. Germline V lookup: CDR1 MGHRA, CDR2 YSYEKL. The CDR3 DNA is TGCGCCAGCAGCCAGGAGGGTCGGCGGGGGGACTACGAGCAGTACTTC. It yields the protein CASSQEGRRGDYEQYF.

CDR3 sequence reads: CASSLPRGQGGEKLFF. CDR3 DNA sequence: TGTGCCAGCAGTTTACCAAGGGGACAGGGCGGAGAAAAACTGTTTTTT. V gene TRBV28 combines with J gene TRBJ1-4; TRBD1 matches at 9 bases. The CDR3 has 16 residues. Looked up from germline, CDR1 is MDHEN and CDR2 is SYDVKM. The J segment lost 8 bases and the V segment lost 2 bases, leaving 9 bases of the junction unmatched.

This chain uses TRBV5-1 with TRBJ2-5, with 7 bases that match TRBD2. The J call is in doubt because the DNA end fits TRBJ2-7 better. CDR1 SGHRS and CDR2 YFSETQ come from the germline V gene. The CDR3 has 14 amino acids. The CDR3 nucleotides are TGCGCCAGCTCCACGTGGGGGGGGATAAACGAGCAGTACTTC. Translating it yields CASSTWGGINEQYF.

Details on this clone: Other DNA sequences within the sample encode an identical CDR3. V is TRBV28 and J is TRBJ2-7, with 11 bases identical to TRBD1. In germline, CDR1 is MDHEN, CDR2 SYDVKM. The CDR3 is 15 amino acids. The ends lost 5 bases at V and 4 bases at J; junction bases unmatched: 7. The CDR3 spells CASSPPGTGGYEQYF. The CDR3 DNA is TGTGCCAGCAGTCCTCCCGGGACAGGGGGTTACGAGCAGTACTTC. Complete variable domain (other parts from reference TRBV28 and TRBJ2-7): DVKVTQSSRYLVKRTGEKVFLECVQDMDHENMFWYRQDPGLGLRLIYFSYDVKMKEKGDIPEGYSVSREKKERFSLILESASTNQTSMYLCASSPPGTGGYEQYFGPGTRLTVT.

This chain links TRBV2 with TRBJ1-5; possible D gene TRBD1, 6 bases. This CDR3 region has 13 residues. The germline V and J ends were trimmed by 10 bases and 0 bases, with 10 bases remaining between them. Germline loops: CDR1 SNHLY, CDR2 FYNNEI. The CDR3 sequence: CATNRDSNQPQHF. CDR3 in DNA: TGTGCCACCAACAGGGATAGCAATCAGCCCCAGCATTTT.

The V call is TRBV6-1, the J call TRBJ2-1; D perhaps matches TRBD2 (6 bases). Germline V gene sequence: CDR1 MNHNS, CDR2 SASEGT. With 1 base removed from V and 6 bases from J, the gap between germline ends came to 13 bases. The CDR3 is 15 amino acids. CDR3 DNA: TGTGCCAGCAGTGAAGGACTAGGACCTTCCAATGAGCAGTTCTTC. Its translation: CASSEGLGPSNEQFF.

The V gene is TRBV28, the J gene TRBJ2-1; TRBD2 agrees at 8 bases. CDR1 and CDR2 from the germline V gene are MDHEN and SYDVKM. CDR3 size: 13 residues. V trimming: 5 bases; J trimming: 12 bases; junction bases outside the gene matches: 9. CDR3 DNA sequence: TGTGCCAGCAGTGCCAACGGGGGGGGGTGGCAGTTCTTC. Encoded protein: CASSANGGGWQFF.

The chain's CDR3 is CASSSDRRNEKLFF. The CDR3 coding sequence is TGTGCCAGCAGTTCCGACAGGAGGAACGAAAAACTGTTTTTT. The gene calls are TRBV6-5 and TRBJ1-4; TRBD1 might be the D (6 bases). Trimming cost V 4 bases and J 8 bases, with 14 bases left between them. Germline V gene sequence: CDR1 MNHEY, CDR2 SVGAGI. This CDR3 region has 14 residues.

The chain uses TRBV6-5 and TRBJ2-3; 7 bases fit TRBD2. CDR3 length: 15 amino acids. The ends lost 4 bases at V and 3 bases at J; junction bases unmatched: 7. Germline CDR1 MNHEY, CDR2 SVGAGI. As DNA, the CDR3 is TGTGCCAGCAGTTCCCAGCGGGGTGGTACAGATACGCAGTATTTT. This codes for CASSSQRGGTDTQYF.

This rearrangement joins TRBV27 to TRBJ1-1; D is perhaps TRBD1 (5 bases). Looked up from germline, CDR1 is MNHEY and CDR2 is SMNVEV (reference sequence). This CDR3 is built from 16 residues. Trimming removed 5 bases from V and 4 bases from J, with 20 bases in between. The CDR3: CASSRQLSRQITEAFF. Written as DNA, the CDR3 is TGTGCCAGCAGTCGACAGCTCTCTCGACAGATCACTGAAGCTTTCTTT.

The chain joins TRBV7-2 to TRBJ2-7; weak D call: TRBD2 (7 bases). CDR3 length: 16 amino acids. Deletions cut 9 bases from V and 2 bases from J, with 23 bases between. Germline V lookup: CDR1 SGHTA, CDR2 FQGNSA. CDR3 coding DNA: TGTGCCAGTAGCCCTCCCAAGGGGGGGCTTCCCTACGAGCAGTACTTC. Amino acid sequence: CASSPPKGGLPYEQYF.

This chain connects TRBV27 to TRBJ1-1; D call uncertain. The CDR3 runs 13 residues. Trimming stripped 5 bases from V and 1 base from J, with 8 bases between. Germline CDR1 MNHEY, CDR2 SMNVEV (reference sequence). The CDR3 reads CASSIGRNTEAFF. CDR3 in DNA: TGTGCCAGCAGTATCGGGAGGAACACTGAAGCTTTCTTT.

The chain combines TRBV2 with TRBJ1-6; D might be TRBD1 (5 bases). V shed 7 bases and J shed 7 bases, with 17 bases lying between them. Germline lookup yields CDR1 SNHLY and CDR2 FYNNEI. The CDR3 has 15 residues. The CDR3 coding sequence is TGTGCCAGCAATTTTGACAGCCTTGGGAATTCACCCCTCCACTTT. This gives the protein CASNFDSLGNSPLHF.